This T cell receptor beta chain was observed in a study of T-cell memory formation after mild COVID-19. General observations from the study: Clones that shrank (day 15 to 85) were balanced CD4/CD8, whereas later expanders leaned CD4+.

This clonotype was seen only once. Its matching antigen is unknown. This CDR3 is 14 amino acids long. CDR1 and CDR2 from the germline V gene are SQVTM and ANQGSEA. V gave up 4 bases and J gave up 0 bases, with 9 bases separating them. Each CDR3 protein is one row after TCRdb ran MiXCR on the 5' RACE reads. Of some 130,000 distinct CDR3 sequences in the sample, approximately 26% were seen once. The TCR comes from an adult woman who had mild COVID-19 (a few samples of this study predate the infection). Cell type and time point are not known. Sample: PBMCs or a T cell subset sorted from them (not recorded which). This chain uses TRBV29-1 with TRBJ2-2; a weak D match, TRBD1 (5 bases). CDR3 residues: CSVGGATNTGELFF. CDR3 DNA: TGCAGCGTTGGTGGGGCTACGAACACCGGGGAGCTGTTTTTT.